The entry below gives a single TCR beta chain sequence along with its context. Sorting selected naive CD8 T cells with a CD8+CD4-CCR7+CD45RA+ phenotype. This entry belongs to a study of molecular identifiers for immune sequencing clone quantification. TCRdb ran MiXCR on the PCR reads and lists one entry per CDR3 protein. This sample has 400,000 to 600,000 distinct CDR3 sequences, with 20% to 25% found just once. V gave up 0 bases and J gave up 5 bases, with 7 bases separating them. This CDR3 is 12 amino acids long. CDR1 is DFQATT, CDR2 SNEGSKA, per germline (reference sequence). The chain joins TRBV20-1 to TRBJ2-5; the D is unclear. The sequence derives from a human donor in good health. Some libraries in this study had Jurkat cell RNA spiked in. Sequencing was carried out using naive CD8+ T cells from blood, with Jurkat cell RNA spiked in. Subset defined: FACS-sorted CD8+CD4-CCR7+CD45RA+ naive T cells. The CDR3 coding sequence is TGCAGTGCTAGAGATATGACGGAGACCCAGTACTTC. Its translation: CSARDMTETQYF.